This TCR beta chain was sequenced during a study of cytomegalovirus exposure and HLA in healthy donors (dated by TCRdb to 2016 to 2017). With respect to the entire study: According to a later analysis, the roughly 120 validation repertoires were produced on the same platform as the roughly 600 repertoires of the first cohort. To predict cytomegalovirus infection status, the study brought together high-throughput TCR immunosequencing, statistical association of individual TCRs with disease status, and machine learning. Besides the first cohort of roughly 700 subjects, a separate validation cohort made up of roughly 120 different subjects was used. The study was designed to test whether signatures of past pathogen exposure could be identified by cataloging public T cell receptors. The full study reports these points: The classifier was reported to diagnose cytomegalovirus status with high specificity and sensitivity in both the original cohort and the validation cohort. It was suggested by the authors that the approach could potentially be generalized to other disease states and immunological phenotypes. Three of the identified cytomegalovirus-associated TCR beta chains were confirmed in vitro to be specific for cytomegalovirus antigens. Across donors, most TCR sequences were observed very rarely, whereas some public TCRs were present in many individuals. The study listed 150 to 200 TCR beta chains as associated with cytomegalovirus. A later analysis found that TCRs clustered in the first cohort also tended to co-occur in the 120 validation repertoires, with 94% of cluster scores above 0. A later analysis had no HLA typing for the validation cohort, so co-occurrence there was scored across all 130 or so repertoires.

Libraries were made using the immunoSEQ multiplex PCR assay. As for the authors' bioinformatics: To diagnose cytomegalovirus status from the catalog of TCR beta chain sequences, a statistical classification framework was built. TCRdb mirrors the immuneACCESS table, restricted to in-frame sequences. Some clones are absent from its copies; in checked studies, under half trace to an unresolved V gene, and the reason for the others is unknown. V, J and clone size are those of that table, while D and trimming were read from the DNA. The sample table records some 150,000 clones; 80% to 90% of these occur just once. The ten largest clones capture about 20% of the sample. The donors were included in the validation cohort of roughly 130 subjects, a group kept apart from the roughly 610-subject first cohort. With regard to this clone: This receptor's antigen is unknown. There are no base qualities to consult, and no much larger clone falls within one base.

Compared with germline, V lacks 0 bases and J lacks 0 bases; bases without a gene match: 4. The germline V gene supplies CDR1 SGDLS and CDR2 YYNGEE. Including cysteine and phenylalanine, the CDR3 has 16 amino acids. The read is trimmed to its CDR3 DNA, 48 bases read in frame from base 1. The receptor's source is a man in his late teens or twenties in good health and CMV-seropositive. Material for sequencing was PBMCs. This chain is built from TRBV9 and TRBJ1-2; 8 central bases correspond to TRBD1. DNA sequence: TGTGCCAGCAGCGTAGATTGGACAGGGCCTAACTATGGCTACACCTTC. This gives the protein CASSVDWTGPNYGYTF. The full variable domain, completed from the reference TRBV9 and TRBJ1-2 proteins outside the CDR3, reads DSGVTQTPKHLITATGQRVTLRCSPRSGDLSVYWYQQSLDQGLQFLIQYYNGEERAKGNILERFSAQQFPDLHSELNLSSLELGDSALYFCASSVDWTGPNYGYTFGSGTRLTVV.